This T cell receptor (beta chain) appears in the sequencing data of a study of T cells in Graves' hyperthyroidism and ophthalmopathy. The CDR3 is made up of 18 amino acids. J lost 2 bases, V lost 7 bases, and 12 bases had no gene match. CDR1 is LNHDA and CDR2 is SQIVND in the germline V gene (reference sequence). Amplification yielded TCR beta CDR3 regions, with RNA transcripts as the source. The TCR CDR3 was amplified in a first-round RT-PCR using the HTBI primer set. MiXCR, run by TCRdb on the multiplex PCR reads, gives a single entry per CDR3 protein. The sample consists of nearly 600,000 distinct CDR3 sequences, around 13% of them appearing once. This clonotype appeared a few times.

This chain joins TRBV19 and TRBJ2-5; 14 positions match TRBD2. The TCR sequence derives from a woman aged 30 to 39 with Graves' hyperthyroidism that later progressed to Graves' ophthalmopathy. What was sequenced was blood. DNA of the CDR3: TGTGCCAGTATGCGGGGGACTAGCGGGAGTTTGAAACAAGAGACCCAGTACTTC. Its protein is CASMRGTSGSLKQETQYF. Based on the CDR3 plus reference TRBV19 and TRBJ2-5, the full variable domain is DGGITQSPKYLFRKEGQNVTLSCEQNLNHDAMYWYRQDPGQGLRLIYYSQIVNDFQKGDIAEGYSVSREKKESFPLTVTSAQKNPTAFYLCASMRGTSGSLKQETQYFGPGTRLLVL.